This T cell receptor (beta chain) was sequenced for a study of T cells in localized non-small cell lung cancer. Trimming removed 1 base at V and 4 bases at J, with 7 bases between. The CDR3 is 13 residues long. In germline, CDR1 is SGHAT, CDR2 FQNNGV. Here immunoSEQ multiplex PCR was the method, and the copy in TCRdb shows in-frame clones only, minus some. The sample includes 25,000 to 35,000 clones, about 86% of them seen just once. About this clone: Its antigen is undetermined.

Findings and limits, study-wide: Peak T cell clonality was found in uninvolved adjacent lung, exceeding tumor.

This clonotype was obtained from a man aged 35-69 years with stage III lung adenocarcinoma. The V gene is TRBV11-2, the J gene TRBJ1-1; D is ambiguous. Sequenced material: peripheral blood mononuclear cells, taken before any cancer treatment. The CDR3 bases are TGTGCCAGCAGCTTAGCCCTTCGCACTGAAGCTTTCTTT. This translates into CASSLALRTEAFF.